Each of the 31 T cell receptor beta chains below was sequenced from the same sample in a study of blood T cells in healthy people across ages. Primed by a sample-barcoded 5' primer and a J-beta primer mix, a second PCR proceeded for 7 to 11 cycles. MiXCR, run by TCRdb on the 5' RACE reads, gives a single entry per CDR3 protein. The sample lists about 1,400,000 distinct CDR3 sequences; 59% were seen once. Input material: blood. All receptors derive from a man between 18 and 35 years old in good health.

This chain connects TRBV12-3 or TRBV12-4 to TRBJ2-2; D gene uncertain. Between the trimmed V and J ends, which lost 8 bases and 1 base, there was a span of 11 bases. The CDR3 sequence is 14 residues long. The CDR3 loop reads CASLGWQNTGELFF. CDR3 coding DNA: TGTGCCAGCTTGGGATGGCAGAACACCGGGGAGCTGTTTTTT.

The V call is TRBV3-1, the J call TRBJ2-1; D is ambiguous. CDR3 size: 12 residues. Germline lookup yields CDR1 LGHDT and CDR2 YNNKEL (reference sequence). Trimming took off 6 bases at V and 13 bases at J, with 16 bases between the two ends. CDR3 sequence: CASSQMTGEQFF. CDR3 coding DNA: TGTGCCAGCAGTCAAATGACTGGTGAACAGTTCTTC.

This clonotype was seen just once. V gene TRBV4-3 combines with J gene TRBJ1-4, with D hard to call. Germline-derived CDR1 and CDR2 are LGHNA and YSLEER. Trimming left V 2 bases short and J 8 bases short, with 15 bases between. The CDR3 contains 15 residues. The CDR3 DNA is TGCGCCAGCAGCCAACTGGGAGTCATCGGCGAAAAACTGTTTTTT. This codes for CASSQLGVIGEKLFF.

This chain connects TRBV12-3 or TRBV12-4 to TRBJ1-1, with unresolved D. This CDR3 has 14 amino acids. V dropped 3 bases and J dropped 0 bases, with 8 bases sitting between them. CDR3 DNA sequence: TGTGCCAGCAGTTTTGAAGGGTTGAACACTGAAGCTTTCTTT. This codes for CASSFEGLNTEAFF.

This clonotype was found once. This sequence joins TRBV7-2 and TRBJ1-2; 8 bases map to TRBD1. CDR1 SGHTA and CDR2 FQGNSA come from the germline V gene. Germline trimming cut 5 bases from V and 8 bases from J; bases unmatched to any gene: 10. The CDR3 runs 14 residues. The CDR3 reads CASSTGQGSLGYTF. As DNA, the CDR3 is TGTGCCAGCAGCACTGGACAGGGTTCTTTAGGCTACACCTTC.

This chain links TRBV20-1 with TRBJ2-1, with D unclear. V was cut by 6 bases and J by 7 bases, with 16 bases left in between. CDR1 DFQATT and CDR2 SNEGSKA come from the germline V gene (reference sequence). The CDR3 has 13 amino acids. The CDR3 DNA reads TGCAGTGCCGCTAGTGACCGAGCTAATGAGCAGTTCTTC. Encoded protein: CSAASDRANEQFF.

A word on this clonotype: Sequence at one end of the junction differs from germline and may be a read error. The CDR3, as DNA: TGTGCCAGCAGCCAAGAGGAGAGCGTGAGCTCCTGCGAGCAGTACTTC. Protein: CASSQEESVSSCEQYF. This chain links TRBV4-2 with TRBJ2-7; no clear D. Germline V gene sequence: CDR1 LGHNA, CDR2 YNFKEQ. This CDR3 is 16 amino acids long.

This clonotype was detected a few times. CDR3 sequence: CASSLWGRLYTF. In DNA, the CDR3 is TGTGCCAGCAGTTTATGGGGACGGCTGTACACCTTC. The V gene is TRBV28, the J gene TRBJ1-2, with a tentative D call TRBD1 (5 bases). Germline lookup yields CDR1 MDHEN and CDR2 SYDVKM. This CDR3 spans 12 amino acids. V was trimmed by 0 bases and J by 11 bases, leaving 10 bases between them.

The J gene is TRBJ2-3, the V gene TRBV6-2 or TRBV6-3; the match to TRBD2 covers 14 bases. The germline gives CDR1 MNHEY, CDR2 SVGEGT. The CDR3 spans 19 residues. V dropped 2 bases and J dropped 1; count of bases not matched to a gene: 8. For the CDR3, the DNA is TGTGCCAGCAGTTACCCCGGGACTAGCGGGAGACCCGGCACAGATACGCAGTATTTT. Its protein is CASSYPGTSGRPGTDTQYF.

This CDR3 is CASSYSGTHPYNEQFF. The CDR3 nucleotides read TGTGCCAGCAGTTACTCCGGGACTCACCCCTACAATGAGCAGTTCTTC. The chain couples TRBV6-5 to TRBJ2-1; tentative D call: TRBD2 (6 bases). This CDR3 has 16 residues. CDR1 is MNHEY and CDR2 is SVGAGI in the germline V gene. The germline V and J ends were trimmed by 0 bases and 2 bases, with 11 bases remaining between them.

The chain combines TRBV6-1 with TRBJ1-4; TRBD1 agrees at 9 bases. Germline CDR1 reads MNHNS; CDR2 reads SASEGT. V was clipped by 6 bases and J by 4 bases; unmatched bases: 6. The CDR3 has 15 amino acids. This CDR3 reads CASRPGQGNNEKLFF. The DNA of the CDR3 is TGTGCCAGCAGGCCAGGACAGGGGAATAATGAAAAACTGTTTTTT.

The chain joins TRBV4-2 to TRBJ1-2; D call uncertain. CDR1 LGHNA and CDR2 YNFKEQ come from the germline V gene. Between the trimmed V and J ends, which lost 1 base and 5 bases, there was a span of 11 bases. This CDR3 comprises 14 residues. The CDR3, as DNA: TGTGCCAGCAGCCAAGGTAGCGTCTTATATGGCTACACCTTC. Its protein product is CASSQGSVLYGYTF.

This clonotype came up a few times. The chain has TRBV5-1 and TRBJ2-7, with D unclear. Trimming cost V 0 bases and J 3 bases, with 13 bases left between them. The CDR3 runs to 15 residues. The germline V gene has CDR1 SGHRS and CDR2 YFSETQ. This CDR3 reads CASSLEPTPYYEQYF. CDR3 in DNA: TGCGCCAGCAGCTTGGAGCCCACTCCCTACTACGAGCAGTACTTC. Full variable domain (rest looked up from reference TRBV5-1 and TRBJ2-7): KAGVTQTPRYLIKTRGQQVTLSCSPISGHRSVSWYQQTPGQGLQFLFEYFSETQRNKGNFPGRFSGRQFSNSRSEMNVSTLELGDSALYLCASSLEPTPYYEQYFGPGTRLTVT.

This chain links TRBV20-1 with TRBJ2-1; perhaps TRBD2 as D (6 bases). V was shortened by 5 bases and J by 7 bases, with 12 bases between the two germline ends. Per germline, CDR1 DFQATT and CDR2 SNEGSKA (reference sequence). CDR3 length equals 12 residues. Here the CDR3 reads CSAVAELNEQFF. The CDR3 region has the DNA TGCAGTGCTGTAGCGGAGTTGAATGAGCAGTTCTTC.

The J gene is TRBJ1-1, the V gene TRBV4-1, with 8 bases lining up with TRBD1. The CDR3 contains 16 residues. Germline V lookup: CDR1 MGHRA, CDR2 YSYEKL. The V segment lost 1 base and the J segment 0 bases; nucleotides outside the gene matches: 4. The CDR3 DNA sequence: TGCGCCAGCAGCCAAGCCCGACAGGGGTTGAACACTGAAGCTTTCTTT. Translation: CASSQARQGLNTEAFF.

The V and J genes are TRBV6-5 and TRBJ2-5; 11 bases agree with TRBD2. This CDR3 is built from 15 residues. Germline V CDR1 and CDR2: MNHEY, SVGAGI. The ends lost 2 bases at V and 5 bases at J; junction bases unmatched: 4. CDR3 residues: CASSYILAGEETQYF. In DNA form, the CDR3 reads TGTGCCAGCAGTTACATACTAGCGGGAGAGGAGACCCAGTACTTC.

CDR3 coding DNA: TGTGCCAGCAGCCCCAGCGGCACAGGGGGGGGATACAATGAGCAGTTCTTC. The encoded protein is CASSPSGTGGGYNEQFF. J is TRBJ2-1 and V is TRBV9; the D gene is possibly TRBD1 (8 bases). CDR1 is SGDLS, CDR2 YYNGEE, per germline. CDR3 length: 17 amino acids. The V gene lost 4 bases and the J gene lost 4 bases, with 21 bases spanning the gap.

CDR3 loop: CASSPGQVLSNEQFF. The CDR3 DNA sequence: TGTGCCAGCAGCCCGGGACAGGTACTGAGCAATGAGCAGTTCTTC. This chain joins TRBV3-1 and TRBJ2-1; 8 bases fit TRBD1. V dropped 4 bases and J dropped 6; count of bases not matched to a gene: 8. Germline V gives CDR1 LGHDT, CDR2 YNNKEL (reference sequence). The CDR3 totals 15 residues.

The genes are TRBV6-5 and TRBJ2-5, with a tentative D call TRBD1 (5 bases). Trimming removed 5 bases at V and 12 bases at J, with 19 bases between. CDR3 length equals 13 residues. The germline CDR1 and CDR2 sequences are MNHEY and SVGAGI. For the CDR3, the DNA is TGTGCCAGCAGTCTTCGAATAGGGGTAGGGGAGTACTTC. It specifies CASSLRIGVGEYF.

The rearrangement joins TRBV20-1 to TRBJ2-7; 7 bases line up with TRBD2. With V trimmed by 0 bases and J by 1 base, 12 bases remained unmatched. This CDR3 is 17 amino acids long. CDR1 and CDR2 (germline): DFQATT, SNEGSKA (reference sequence). CDR3 in amino acids: CSARDLAGRGVSYEQYF. The CDR3 nucleotides are TGCAGTGCTAGAGATCTTGCGGGACGGGGGGTTTCCTACGAGCAGTACTTC.

This clonotype has just one count. The chain joins TRBV10-3 to TRBJ1-6, with D perhaps matching TRBD1 (6 bases). The length of the CDR3 is 13 residues. Germline loops: CDR1 ENHRY, CDR2 SYGVKD. Trimming left V 6 bases short and J 10 bases short, with 13 bases between. CDR3 DNA: TGTGCCATCAGGAGGACAGACGTATCACCCCTCCACTTT. It specifies CAIRRTDVSPLHF.

The rearrangement joins TRBV3-1 to TRBJ1-6; D is ambiguous. The CDR3 is 19 residues long. The V gene's germline CDR1 is LGHDT and CDR2 YNNKEL (reference sequence). Between the trimmed V and J ends, which lost 2 bases and 4 bases, there was a span of 21 bases. The CDR3 sequence is CASSQIFLRRPEYNSPLHF. CDR3 DNA: TGTGCCAGCAGCCAAATCTTCCTCAGGCGCCCAGAATATAATTCACCCCTCCACTTT.

V usage is TRBV20-1 and J usage is TRBJ2-7, with TRBD1 as a possible D gene (7 bases). The germline gives CDR1 DFQATT, CDR2 SNEGSKA (reference sequence). Deletions cut 2 bases from V and 3 bases from J, with 17 bases between. This CDR3 contains 15 residues. The CDR3 sequence: CSARPPGGNLYEQYF. CDR3 DNA sequence: TGCAGTGCTAGACCACCAGGGGGGAATCTCTACGAGCAGTACTTC.

The chain combines TRBV7-2 with TRBJ2-3; possibly TRBD2 for D (6 bases). This CDR3 is built from 11 residues. CDR1 is SGHTA, CDR2 FQGNSA, per germline. The CDR3 loop reads CASGLPDTQYF. DNA for the CDR3: TGTGCTAGCGGACTCCCAGATACGCAGTATTTT.

V gene TRBV4-3 combines with J gene TRBJ2-4; D is unresolved. The CDR3 loop spans 17 amino acids. V was clipped by 0 bases and J by 1 base, with 13 bases between them. In germline, CDR1 is LGHNA, CDR2 YSLEER. The chain's CDR3 is CASSQDLGRLAKNIQYF. The CDR3 DNA reads as TGCGCCAGCAGCCAAGATCTTGGCCGGCTGGCCAAAAACATTCAGTACTTC.

The chain has TRBV29-1 and TRBJ2-4, with D maybe TRBD2 (5 bases). The end of the DNA aligns better with TRBJ2-7, so the J call may be wrong. The CDR3 spans 14 residues. From germline, CDR1 is SQVTM and CDR2 ANQGSEA. CDR3 sequence reads: CSVRPGLSSYEQYF. The CDR3 DNA sequence: TGCAGCGTCCGCCCGGGATTGAGCTCCTACGAGCAGTACTTC.

The CDR3 here is CAISDQVSYEQYF. The CDR3 DNA reads as TGTGCCATCAGTGATCAGGTCTCCTACGAGCAGTACTTC. This chain links TRBV10-3 with TRBJ2-7; no clear D gene. CDR3 length: 13 amino acids. The germline V gene encodes CDR1 ENHRY and CDR2 SYGVKD. V gave up 3 bases and J gave up 0 bases, with 6 bases separating them.

About this clonotype: The DNA is omitted, as the CDR3 cannot be located on it reliably, and the CDR3 follows TCRdb's listing. The chain combines TRBV7-9 with TRBJ1-2; the table's D call TRBD1 went unverified against the DNA. The CDR3 comprises 19 residues, both ends counted. Germline CDR1 SEHNR, CDR2 FQNEAQ (reference sequence). This chain's CDR3 is CASSLVVRGRDTQYFGYTF.

The chain uses TRBV28 and TRBJ1-4; 8 positions match TRBD1. The J segment lost 5 bases and the V segment lost 7 bases, leaving 6 bases of the junction unmatched. CDR3 length: 14 residues. CDR1 and CDR2 (germline): MDHEN, SYDVKM. The CDR3 loop reads CASTKTGVNEKLFF. DNA of the CDR3: TGTGCCAGCACCAAGACAGGGGTGAATGAAAAACTGTTTTTT.

The genes are TRBV29-1 and TRBJ2-2; 14 nucleotides agree with TRBD2. Unmatched junction bases numbered 8, after V lost 7 bases and J lost 4 bases. This CDR3 region has 16 residues. Per the germline V gene, CDR1 is SQVTM and CDR2 is ANQGSEA. The CDR3 spells CSAGTSGRLSTGELFF. The CDR3 DNA is TGCAGCGCTGGGACTAGCGGGAGACTTAGCACCGGGGAGCTGTTTTTT.

The chain joins TRBV5-6 to TRBJ1-2; 11 bases match TRBD1. The CDR3 runs 17 residues. Germline-derived CDR1 and CDR2 are SGHDT and YYEEEE. After removal of 0 bases from V and 0 bases from J, the junction contained 4 bases not matched to a gene. The CDR3 DNA reads TGTGCCAGCAGCTTGGTGGGGACAGGGGGAGCTAACTATGGCTACACCTTC. Protein: CASSLVGTGGANYGYTF.